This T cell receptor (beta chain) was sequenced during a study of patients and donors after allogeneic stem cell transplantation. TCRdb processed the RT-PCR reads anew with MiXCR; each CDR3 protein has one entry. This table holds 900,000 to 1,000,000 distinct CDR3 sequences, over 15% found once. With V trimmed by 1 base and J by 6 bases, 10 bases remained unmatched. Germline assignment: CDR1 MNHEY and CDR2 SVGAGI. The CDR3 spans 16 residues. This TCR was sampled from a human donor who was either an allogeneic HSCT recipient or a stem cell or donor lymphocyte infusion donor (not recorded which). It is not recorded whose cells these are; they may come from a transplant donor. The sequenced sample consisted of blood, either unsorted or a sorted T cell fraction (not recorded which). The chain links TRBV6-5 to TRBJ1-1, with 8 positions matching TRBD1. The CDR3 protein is CASSYFGPDRAAEAFF. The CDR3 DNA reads TGTGCCAGCAGTTACTTTGGTCCGGACAGGGCGGCTGAAGCTTTCTTT.